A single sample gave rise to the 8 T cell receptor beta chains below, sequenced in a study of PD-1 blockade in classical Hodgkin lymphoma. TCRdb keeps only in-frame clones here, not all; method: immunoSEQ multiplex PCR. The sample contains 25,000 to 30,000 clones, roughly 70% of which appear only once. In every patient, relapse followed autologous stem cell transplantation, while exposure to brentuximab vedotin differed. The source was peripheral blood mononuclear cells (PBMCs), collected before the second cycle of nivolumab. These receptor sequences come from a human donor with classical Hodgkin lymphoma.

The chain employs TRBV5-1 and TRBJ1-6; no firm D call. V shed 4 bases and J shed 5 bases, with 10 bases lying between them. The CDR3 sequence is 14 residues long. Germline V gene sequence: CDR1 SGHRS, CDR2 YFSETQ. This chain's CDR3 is CASSPGVHNSPLHF. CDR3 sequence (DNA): TGCGCCAGCAGCCCCGGGGTTCATAATTCACCCCTCCACTTT.

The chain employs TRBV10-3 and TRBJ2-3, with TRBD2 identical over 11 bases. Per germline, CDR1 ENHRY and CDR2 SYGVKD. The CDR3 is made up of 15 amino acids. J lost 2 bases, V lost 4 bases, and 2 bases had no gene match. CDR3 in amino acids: CAISVAGGHTDTQYF. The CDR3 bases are TGTGCCATCAGTGTAGCGGGGGGGCACACAGATACGCAGTATTTT.

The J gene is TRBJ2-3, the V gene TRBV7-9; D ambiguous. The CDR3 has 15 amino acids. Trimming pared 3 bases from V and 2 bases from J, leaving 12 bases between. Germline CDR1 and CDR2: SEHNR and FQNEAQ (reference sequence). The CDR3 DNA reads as TGTGCCAGCAGCTTCGGTGGACCCCTCACAGATACGCAGTATTTT. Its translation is CASSFGGPLTDTQYF. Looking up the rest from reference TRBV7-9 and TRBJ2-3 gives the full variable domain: DTGVSQNPRHKITKRGQNVTFRCDPISEHNRLYWYRQTLGQGPEFLTYFQNEAQLEKSRLLSDRFSAERPKGSFSTLEIQRTEQGDSAMYLCASSFGGPLTDTQYFGPGTRLTVL.

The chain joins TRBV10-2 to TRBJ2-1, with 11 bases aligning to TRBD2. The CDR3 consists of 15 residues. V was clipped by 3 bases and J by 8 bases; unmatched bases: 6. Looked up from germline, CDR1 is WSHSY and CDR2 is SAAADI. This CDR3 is CASSDSGGAMYEQFF. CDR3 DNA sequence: TGCGCCAGCAGTGATAGCGGGGGGGCCATGTATGAGCAGTTCTTC.

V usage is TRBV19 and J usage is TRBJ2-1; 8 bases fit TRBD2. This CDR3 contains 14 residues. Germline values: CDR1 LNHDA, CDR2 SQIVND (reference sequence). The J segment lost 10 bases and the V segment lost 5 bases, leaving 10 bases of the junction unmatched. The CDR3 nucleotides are TGTGCCAGTAGTGCTTGGCGGGGGGCCGGAGAGCAGTTCTTC. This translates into CASSAWRGAGEQFF.

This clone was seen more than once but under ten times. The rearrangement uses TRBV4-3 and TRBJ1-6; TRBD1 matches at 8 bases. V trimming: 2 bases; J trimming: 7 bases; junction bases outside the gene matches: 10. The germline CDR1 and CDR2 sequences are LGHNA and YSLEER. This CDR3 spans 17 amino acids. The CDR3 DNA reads TGCGCCAGCAGCCAAAGTCCGTCAGGGGGCATGAATTCACCCCTCCACTTT. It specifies CASSQSPSGGMNSPLHF.

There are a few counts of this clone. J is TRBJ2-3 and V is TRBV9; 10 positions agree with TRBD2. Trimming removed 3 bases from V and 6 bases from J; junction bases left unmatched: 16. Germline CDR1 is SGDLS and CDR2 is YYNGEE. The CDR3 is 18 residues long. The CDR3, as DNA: TGTGCCAGCAGCGCAACTAGCGGGATAATAACGGGATCGGATACGCAGTATTTT. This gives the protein CASSATSGIITGSDTQYF.

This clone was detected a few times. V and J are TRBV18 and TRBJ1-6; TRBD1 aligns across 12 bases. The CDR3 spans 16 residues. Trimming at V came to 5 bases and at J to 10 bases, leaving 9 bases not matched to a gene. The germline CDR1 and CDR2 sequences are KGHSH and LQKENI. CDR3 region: CASSSFRDRGQSPLHF. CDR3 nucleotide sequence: TGTGCCAGCTCATCATTCCGGGACAGGGGGCAATCACCCCTCCACTTT.